These 20 T cell receptor beta chains share one sample of origin, sequenced in a study of shared clonotypes between healthy human individuals. TCRdb's table, derived via immunoSEQ multiplex PCR, lists solely in-frame clones and lacks some. The data show 1.6 million or so clones, approximately 98.5% seen once. The specimen was naive CD4+ T cells sorted from blood. The subset here: CD45RA+ positively selected. Receptors were obtained from a man aged 25 to 40 in good health.

V usage is TRBV19 and J usage is TRBJ2-7; a weak D match, TRBD2 (6 bases). The CDR3 is made up of 15 amino acids. The germline V gene has CDR1 LNHDA and CDR2 SQIVND (reference sequence). Trimming took 6 bases from V and 0 from J, leaving 15 bases between them. This chain's CDR3 is CASSPVAVSSYEQYF. CDR3 coding DNA: TGTGCCAGTAGCCCCGTAGCGGTGAGCTCCTACGAGCAGTACTTC.

The chain is built from TRBV9 and TRBJ2-7, with 11 bases identical to TRBD2. This CDR3 region has 14 residues. V shed 0 bases, J shed 5 bases, and the junction held 1 base outside the gene matches. Per germline, CDR1 SGDLS and CDR2 YYNGEE. The CDR3 here is CASSVELAGDEQYF. The CDR3 DNA sequence: TGTGCCAGCAGCGTAGAACTAGCGGGAGACGAGCAGTACTTC.

Comments on this clone: The germline gene is not matched at one end of the junction; a read error may be the cause. This chain connects TRBV2 to TRBJ1-1; D is ambiguous. The CDR3 spans 11 residues. Looked up from germline, CDR1 is SNHLY and CDR2 is FYNNEI. DNA for the CDR3: TGTGCCAGCAGGGAAGACCCTGAAGCTTTCTTT. It yields the protein CASREDPEAFF.

The chain employs TRBV6-5 and TRBJ2-2; TRBD2 matches at 11 bases. This CDR3 spans 15 amino acids. The germline gives CDR1 MNHEY, CDR2 SVGAGI. With V trimmed by 2 bases and J by 6 bases, 2 bases remained unmatched. Here the CDR3 DNA reads TGTGCCAGCAGTTACCTTAGCGGGAGGGCCGGGGAGCTGTTTTTT. Amino acids: CASSYLSGRAGELFF.

The gene calls are TRBV7-9 and TRBJ1-3; D ambiguous. V was pared by 5 bases and J by 0 bases, with 11 bases between. This CDR3 has 15 amino acids. Germline assignment: CDR1 SEHNR and CDR2 FQNEAQ (reference sequence). CDR3 loop: CASSRTETSGNTIYF. CDR3 bases: TGTGCCAGCAGCCGGACGGAGACCTCTGGAAACACCATATATTTT.

The rearrangement uses TRBV9 and TRBJ2-7; the D gene is possibly TRBD1 (5 bases). This CDR3 is built from 13 residues. Germline V gene sequence: CDR1 SGDLS, CDR2 YYNGEE. V was trimmed by 5 bases and J by 7 bases, leaving 16 bases between them. The CDR3 loop reads CASSARVFDEQYF. CDR3 nucleotides: TGTGCCAGCAGTGCCAGGGTTTTCGATGAGCAGTACTTC.

The chain has TRBV5-1 and TRBJ2-5; 7 bases are a match to TRBD1. J gave up 5 bases and V 5 bases, and 6 bases lay outside the gene matches. The CDR3 length is 13 residues. CDR1 and CDR2 (germline): SGHRS, YFSETQ. CDR3 in DNA: TGCGCCAGCAGGGAACAGGGGATTGAGACCCAGTACTTC. Protein product: CASREQGIETQYF.

The V call is TRBV28, the J call TRBJ2-1, with TRBD2 as a possible D gene (5 bases). CDR1 is MDHEN and CDR2 is SYDVKM in the germline V gene. The CDR3 runs to 16 residues. Trimming shortened V by 3 bases and J by 2 bases, and 14 bases separated the two germline ends. CDR3 nucleotides: TGTGCCAGCAGTTTTGGACTTGCCCCACCCTACAATGAGCAGTTCTTC. It translates to CASSFGLAPPYNEQFF.

The chain combines TRBV5-1 with TRBJ1-4, with D unresolved. Germline lookup yields CDR1 SGHRS and CDR2 YFSETQ. V was shortened by 0 bases and J by 8 bases, with 11 bases between the two germline ends. The CDR3 consists of 14 residues. The CDR3 loop reads CASSLVGLGEKLFF. The CDR3 DNA is TGCGCCAGCAGCTTGGTGGGGTTAGGGGAAAAACTGTTTTTT.

The rearrangement joins TRBV20-1 to TRBJ1-1; D is undetermined. This CDR3 region has 11 residues. The germline CDR1 and CDR2 sequences are DFQATT and SNEGSKA (reference sequence). The germline V and J ends were trimmed by 3 bases and 8 bases, with 10 bases remaining between them. The DNA for the CDR3 is TGCAGTGCTAGGGGGAATCTCGAAGCTTTCTTT. Amino acid sequence: CSARGNLEAFF.

This rearrangement joins TRBV5-6 to TRBJ2-1; TRBD2 matches 13 bases. Germline assignment: CDR1 SGHDT and CDR2 YYEEEE. CDR3 length equals 16 residues. The trim removed 2 bases at V and 12 bases at J, leaving 11 bases unmatched. The CDR3 DNA reads as TGTGCCAGCAGCTTATTTCTACTAGCGGGAGGGCAGGCGCAGTTCTTC. Residues: CASSLFLLAGGQAQFF.

The V call is TRBV5-1, the J call TRBJ1-5; D gene ambiguous. The V and J ends lost 0 bases and 0 bases respectively, with 16 bases between them. The germline gives CDR1 SGHRS, CDR2 YFSETQ. The CDR3 contains 18 residues. The CDR3 is CASSLAWTAANSNQPQHF. The CDR3 DNA follows: TGCGCCAGCAGCTTGGCGTGGACTGCTGCTAATAGCAATCAGCCCCAGCATTTT.

The chain joins TRBV19 to TRBJ1-1; no clear D. The CDR3 loop spans 13 amino acids. V gave up 9 bases and J gave up 0 bases, with 11 bases separating them. Germline CDR1 and CDR2: LNHDA and SQIVND (reference sequence). As DNA, the CDR3 is TGTGCCAGCCTAGACACAATGAACACTGAAGCTTTCTTT. It specifies CASLDTMNTEAFF. The full variable domain, in which reference TRBV19 and TRBJ1-1 provide the parts outside the CDR3, is DGGITQSPKYLFRKEGQNVTLSCEQNLNHDAMYWYRQDPGQGLRLIYYSQIVNDFQKGDIAEGYSVSREKKESFPLTVTSAQKNPTAFYLCASLDTMNTEAFFGQGTRLTVV.

The chain links TRBV6-5 to TRBJ2-5; a weak D match, TRBD1 (6 bases). CDR1 and CDR2 from the germline V gene are MNHEY and SVGAGI. With 0 bases removed from V and 1 base from J, the gap between germline ends came to 12 bases. The CDR3 covers 16 residues. The CDR3 reads CASSYSGTSTQETQYF. The CDR3, as DNA: TGTGCCAGCAGTTACTCCGGGACATCCACCCAAGAGACCCAGTACTTC.

The chain links TRBV19 to TRBJ2-2; D ambiguous. The V gene's germline CDR1 is LNHDA and CDR2 SQIVND (reference sequence). The CDR3 spans 14 residues. V lost 7 bases to trimming and J lost 2 bases, with 11 bases between them. As DNA, the CDR3 is TGTGCCAGTACTATCGGCAGAAACACCGGGGAGCTGTTTTTT. Amino acid sequence: CASTIGRNTGELFF.

V gene TRBV28 combines with J gene TRBJ2-7, with 8 bases that match TRBD2. The V gene's germline CDR1 is MDHEN and CDR2 SYDVKM. V dropped 8 bases and J dropped 3; count of bases not matched to a gene: 6. This CDR3 has 13 amino acids. CDR3 sequence: CASGLAGHYEQYF. The CDR3 DNA reads as TGTGCCAGCGGGTTAGCGGGACACTACGAGCAGTACTTC.

The chain is built from TRBV5-1 and TRBJ2-3; 7 bases agree with TRBD1. V was clipped by 4 bases and J by 0 bases; unmatched bases: 8. CDR3 length: 16 residues. Germline V CDR1 and CDR2: SGHRS, YFSETQ. The CDR3 nucleotides read TGCGCCAGCAGCCCCCTCCGGGACAGAAGCACAGATACGCAGTATTTT. This encodes CASSPLRDRSTDTQYF. Filled out from reference TRBV5-1 and TRBJ2-3, the complete variable domain reads KAGVTQTPRYLIKTRGQQVTLSCSPISGHRSVSWYQQTPGQGLQFLFEYFSETQRNKGNFPGRFSGRQFSNSRSEMNVSTLELGDSALYLCASSPLRDRSTDTQYFGPGTRLTVL.

This chain connects TRBV2 to TRBJ1-2; TRBD1 matches at 9 bases. V lost 8 bases to trimming and J lost 0 bases; unmatched junction nucleotides: 1. This CDR3 has 13 residues. CDR1 SNHLY and CDR2 FYNNEI come from the germline V gene. The CDR3 nucleotides are TGTGCCAGCGGGACAGGGCCTAACTATGGCTACACCTTC. Its protein product is CASGTGPNYGYTF.

Comment on this clone: Other DNA sequences of this sample code for an identical CDR3. The J gene is TRBJ2-7, the V gene TRBV6-5; TRBD2 agrees at 8 bases. CDR1 is MNHEY, CDR2 SVGAGI, per germline. CDR3 length: 15 residues. Trimming took 4 bases from V and 1 from J; bases not matched to a gene: 6. The CDR3 bases are TGTGCCAGCAGTTCCCCCGGACTAGCATCCTACGAGCAGTACTTC. Encoded protein: CASSSPGLASYEQYF.

J is TRBJ2-7 and V is TRBV13; D unclear. Germline V gene data show CDR1 as PRHDT and CDR2 as FYEKMQ (reference sequence). CDR3 length: 13 residues. V shed 0 bases and J shed 4 bases, with 7 bases lying between them. The CDR3 nucleotides are TGTGCCAGCAGCTTAGGGGCCCAGTACGAGCAGTACTTC. It encodes CASSLGAQYEQYF.